The sequence of this T cell receptor beta chain was determined in a study of T cell responses to AZD1222 COVID-19 vaccine. Study-wide results and caveats: Across the whole spike, CD4 TCRs peaked at regions 160-218 and 743-854.

With respect to this clone: Antigen specificity is unknown.

CDR3 length equals 17 residues. CDR1 LGHNA and CDR2 YSLEER come from the germline V gene. V lost 2 bases and J lost 0, with 14 bases in between. Using immunoSEQ multiplex PCR, the repertoire was profiled, and TCRdb retains in-frame clones only, with some absent. The sample has over 130,000 clones, about 93% seen once. The clonotype comes from an adult who received the AZD1222 COVID-19 vaccine. Sequenced material: peripheral blood, taken 28 days after the second AZD1222 dose. The chain employs TRBV4-3 and TRBJ1-5; D perhaps matches TRBD1 (5 bases). CDR3 DNA: TGCGCCAGCAGCCAAAACTCGGGGGGGAATAGCAATCAGCCCCAGCATTTT. Protein: CASSQNSGGNSNQPQHF.